This T cell receptor beta chain was captured by sequencing in a study of CD8 T cells in Susac syndrome. The CDR3 is 14 residues long. Germline CDR1 and CDR2: DFQATT and SNEGSKA (reference sequence). V lost 0 bases to trimming and J lost 4 bases; unmatched junction nucleotides: 5. High-throughput TCR beta sequencing covered peripheral CD8+ and CD4+ T cells. Patients with stable or active relapsing-remitting disease, all of them treatment-naive, made up the multiple sclerosis controls. In contrast to the negatively isolated CD8+ and CD4+ T cells, TEMRA cells were FACS-enriched. Random hexamers served to reverse transcribe about 0.5 to 1 ug RNA. The CDR3 of TCR beta was amplified by immunoSEQ multiplex PCR across 54 Vbeta and 13 Jbeta. One entry per CDR3 protein results from TCRdb running MiXCR on the immunoSEQ multiplex PCR reads. The profile covers some 260,000 distinct CDR3 sequences, with 70% to 90% appearing a single time and approximately 0.11% taken by the ten largest.

Sequenced sample: CD8+ T cells from PBMCs. The rearrangement uses TRBV20-1 and TRBJ1-2; 7 bases agree with TRBD1. This TCR was sampled from a human donor with multiple sclerosis. The CDR3 region is CSARDLKGAYGYTF. As DNA, the CDR3 is TGCAGTGCTAGAGATCTAAAGGGGGCCTATGGCTACACCTTC.